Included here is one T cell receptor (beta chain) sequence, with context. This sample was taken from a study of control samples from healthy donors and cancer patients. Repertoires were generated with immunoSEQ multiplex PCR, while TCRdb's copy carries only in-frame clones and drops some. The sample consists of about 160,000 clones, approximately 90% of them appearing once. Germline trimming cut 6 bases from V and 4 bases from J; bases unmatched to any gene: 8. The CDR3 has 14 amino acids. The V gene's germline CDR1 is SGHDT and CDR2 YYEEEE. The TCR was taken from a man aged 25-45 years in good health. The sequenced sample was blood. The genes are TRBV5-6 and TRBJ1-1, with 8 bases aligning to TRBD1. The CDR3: CASNPDRGVTEAFF. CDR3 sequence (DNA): TGTGCCAGCAACCCCGACAGGGGAGTCACTGAAGCTTTCTTT.